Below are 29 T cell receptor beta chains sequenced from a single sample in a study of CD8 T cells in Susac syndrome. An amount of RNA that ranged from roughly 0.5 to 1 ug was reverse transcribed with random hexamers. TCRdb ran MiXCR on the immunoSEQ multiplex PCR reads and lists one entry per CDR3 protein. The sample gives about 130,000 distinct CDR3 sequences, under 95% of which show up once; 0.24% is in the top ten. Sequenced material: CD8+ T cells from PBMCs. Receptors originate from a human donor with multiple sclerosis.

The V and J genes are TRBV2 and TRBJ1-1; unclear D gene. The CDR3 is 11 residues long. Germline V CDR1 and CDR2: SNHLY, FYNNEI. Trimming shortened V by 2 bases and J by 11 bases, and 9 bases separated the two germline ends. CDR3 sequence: CASSESEAAFF. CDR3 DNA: TGTGCCAGCAGTGAATCGGAAGCTGCTTTCTTT.

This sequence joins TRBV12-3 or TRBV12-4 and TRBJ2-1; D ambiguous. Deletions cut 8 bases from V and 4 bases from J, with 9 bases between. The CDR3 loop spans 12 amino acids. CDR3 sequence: CASRSSYNEQFF. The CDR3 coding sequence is TGTGCCAGCCGGTCCTCTTACAATGAGCAGTTCTTC.

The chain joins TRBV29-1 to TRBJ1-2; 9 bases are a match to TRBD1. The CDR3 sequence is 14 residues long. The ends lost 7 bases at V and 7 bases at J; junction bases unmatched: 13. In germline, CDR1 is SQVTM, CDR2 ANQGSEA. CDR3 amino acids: CSASLGTGLFGYTF. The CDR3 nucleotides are TGCAGCGCTTCACTCGGGACAGGGCTCTTTGGCTACACCTTC.

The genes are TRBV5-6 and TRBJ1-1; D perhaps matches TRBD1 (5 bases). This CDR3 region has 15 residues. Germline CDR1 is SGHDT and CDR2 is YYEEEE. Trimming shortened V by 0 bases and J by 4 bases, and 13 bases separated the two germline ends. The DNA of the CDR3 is TGTGCCAGCAGCTTGGATCGGCAGGGAAGCACTGAAGCTTTCTTT. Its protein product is CASSLDRQGSTEAFF.

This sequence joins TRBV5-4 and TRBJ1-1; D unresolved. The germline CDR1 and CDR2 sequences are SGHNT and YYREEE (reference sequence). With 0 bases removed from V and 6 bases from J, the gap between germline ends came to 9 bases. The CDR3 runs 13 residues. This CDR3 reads CASSLVSGSEAFF. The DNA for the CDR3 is TGTGCCAGCAGCTTGGTCTCGGGGTCTGAAGCTTTCTTT.

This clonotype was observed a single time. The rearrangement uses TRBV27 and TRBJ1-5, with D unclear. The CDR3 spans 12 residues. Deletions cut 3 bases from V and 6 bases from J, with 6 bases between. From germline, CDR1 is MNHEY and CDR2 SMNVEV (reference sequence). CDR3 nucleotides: TGTGCCAGCAGTTTCATCGGTCAGCCCCAGCATTTT. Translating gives CASSFIGQPQHF.

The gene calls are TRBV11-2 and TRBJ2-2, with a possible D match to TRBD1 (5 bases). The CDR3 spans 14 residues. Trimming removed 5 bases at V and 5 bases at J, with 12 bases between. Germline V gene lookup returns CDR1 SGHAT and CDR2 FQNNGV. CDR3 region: CASSADSQTGELFF. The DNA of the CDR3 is TGTGCCAGCAGCGCTGACAGCCAGACCGGGGAGCTGTTTTTT. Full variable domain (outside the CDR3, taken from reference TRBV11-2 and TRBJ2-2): EAGVAQSPRYKIIEKRQSVAFWCNPISGHATLYWYQQILGQGPKLLIQFQNNGVVDDSQLPKDRFSAERLKGVDSTLKIQPAKLEDSAVYLCASSADSQTGELFFGEGSRLTVL.

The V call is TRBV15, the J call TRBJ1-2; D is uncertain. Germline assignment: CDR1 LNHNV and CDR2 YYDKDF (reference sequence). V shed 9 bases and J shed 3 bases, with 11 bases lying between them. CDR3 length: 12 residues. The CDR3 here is CATWREDYGYTF. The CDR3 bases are TGTGCCACTTGGCGGGAAGACTATGGCTACACCTTC. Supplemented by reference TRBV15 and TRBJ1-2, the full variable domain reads DAMVIQNPRYQVTQFGKPVTLSCSQTLNHNVMYWYQQKSSQAPKLLFHYYDKDFNNEADTPDNFQSRRPNTSFCFLDIRSPGLGDTAMYLCATWREDYGYTFGSGTRLTVV.

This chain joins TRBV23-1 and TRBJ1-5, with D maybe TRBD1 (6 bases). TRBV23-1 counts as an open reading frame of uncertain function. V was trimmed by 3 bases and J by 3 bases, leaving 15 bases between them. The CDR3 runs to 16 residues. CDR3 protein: CASSHHLRGNNQPQHF. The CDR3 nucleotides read TGCGCCAGCAGTCACCATTTAAGGGGGAACAATCAGCCCCAGCATTTT.

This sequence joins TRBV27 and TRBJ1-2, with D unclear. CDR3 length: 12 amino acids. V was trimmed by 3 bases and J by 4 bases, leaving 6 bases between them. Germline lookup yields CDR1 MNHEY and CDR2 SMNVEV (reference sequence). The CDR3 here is CASSLNGYGYTF. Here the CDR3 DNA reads TGTGCCAGCAGTTTGAACGGCTATGGCTACACCTTC.

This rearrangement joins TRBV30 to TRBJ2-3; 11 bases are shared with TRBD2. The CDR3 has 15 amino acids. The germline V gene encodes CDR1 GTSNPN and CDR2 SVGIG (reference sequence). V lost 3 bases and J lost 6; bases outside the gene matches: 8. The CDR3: CAWRRVAGGPDTQYF. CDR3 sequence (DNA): TGTGCCTGGAGACGTGTAGCGGGAGGGCCCGATACGCAGTATTTT.

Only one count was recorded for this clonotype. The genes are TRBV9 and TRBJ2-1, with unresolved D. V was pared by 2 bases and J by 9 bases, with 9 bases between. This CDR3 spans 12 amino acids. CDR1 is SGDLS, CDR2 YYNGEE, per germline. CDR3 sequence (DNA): TGTGCCAGCAGCGTTTTGGGCTTTGAGCAGTTCTTC. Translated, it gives CASSVLGFEQFF.

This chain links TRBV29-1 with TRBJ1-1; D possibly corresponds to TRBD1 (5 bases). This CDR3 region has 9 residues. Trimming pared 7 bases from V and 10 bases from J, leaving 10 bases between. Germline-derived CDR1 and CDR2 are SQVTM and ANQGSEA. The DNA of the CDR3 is TGCAGCGGTACAGGACGAGCTTTCTTT. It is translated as CSGTGRAFF. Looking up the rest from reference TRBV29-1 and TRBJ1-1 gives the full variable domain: SAVISQKPSRDICQRGTSLTIQCQVDSQVTMMFWYRQQPGQSLTLIATANQGSEATYESGFVIDKFPISRPNLTFSTLTVSNMSPEDSSIYLCSGTGRAFFGQGTRLTVV.

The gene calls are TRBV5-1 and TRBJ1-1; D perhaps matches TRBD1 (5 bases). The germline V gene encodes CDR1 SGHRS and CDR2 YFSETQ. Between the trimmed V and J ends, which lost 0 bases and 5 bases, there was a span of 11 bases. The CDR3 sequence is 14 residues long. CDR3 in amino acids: CASSLGWGVTEAFF. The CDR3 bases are TGCGCCAGCAGCTTGGGTTGGGGGGTAACTGAAGCTTTCTTT.

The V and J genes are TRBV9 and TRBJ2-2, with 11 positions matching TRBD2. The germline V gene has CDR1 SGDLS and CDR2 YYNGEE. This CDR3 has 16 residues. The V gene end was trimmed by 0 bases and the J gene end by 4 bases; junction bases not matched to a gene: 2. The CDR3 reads CASSVEGTSGTGELFF. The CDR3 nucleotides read TGTGCCAGCAGCGTAGAGGGGACTAGCGGCACCGGGGAGCTGTTTTTT.

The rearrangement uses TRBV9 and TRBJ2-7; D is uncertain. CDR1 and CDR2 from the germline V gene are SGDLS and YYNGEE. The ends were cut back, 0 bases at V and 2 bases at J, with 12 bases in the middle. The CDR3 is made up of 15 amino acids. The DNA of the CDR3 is TGTGCCAGCAGCGTAGCGCCGGCAGTTACCTACGAGCAGTACTTC. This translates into CASSVAPAVTYEQYF. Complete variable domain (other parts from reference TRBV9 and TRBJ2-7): DSGVTQTPKHLITATGQRVTLRCSPRSGDLSVYWYQQSLDQGLQFLIQYYNGEERAKGNILERFSAQQFPDLHSELNLSSLELGDSALYFCASSVAPAVTYEQYFGPGTRLTVT.

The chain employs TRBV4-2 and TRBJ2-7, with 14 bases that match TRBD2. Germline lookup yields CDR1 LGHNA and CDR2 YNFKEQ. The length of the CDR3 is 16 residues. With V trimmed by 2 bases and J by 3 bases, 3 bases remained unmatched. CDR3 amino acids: CASSQWTSGRFYEQYF. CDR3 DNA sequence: TGTGCCAGCAGCCAATGGACTAGCGGGAGGTTCTACGAGCAGTACTTC.

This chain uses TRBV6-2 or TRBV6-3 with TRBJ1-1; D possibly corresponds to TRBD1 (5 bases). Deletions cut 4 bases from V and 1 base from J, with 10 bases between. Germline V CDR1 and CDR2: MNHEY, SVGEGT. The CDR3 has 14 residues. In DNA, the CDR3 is TGTGCCAGCAGTTGGGGCAGGGCGAACACTGAAGCTTTCTTT. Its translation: CASSWGRANTEAFF.

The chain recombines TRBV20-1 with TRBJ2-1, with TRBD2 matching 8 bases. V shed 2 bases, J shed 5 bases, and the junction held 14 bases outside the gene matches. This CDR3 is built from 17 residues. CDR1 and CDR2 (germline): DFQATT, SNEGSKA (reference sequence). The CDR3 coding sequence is TGCAGTGCTAGACCCCGGCCCGGGCTAGCGGGTCACAATGAGCAGTTCTTC. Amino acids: CSARPRPGLAGHNEQFF.

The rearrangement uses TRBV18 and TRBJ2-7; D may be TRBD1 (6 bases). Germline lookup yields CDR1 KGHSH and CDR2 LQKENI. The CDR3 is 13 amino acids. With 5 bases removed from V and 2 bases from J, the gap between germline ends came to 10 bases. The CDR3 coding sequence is TGTGCCAGCTCAACAGGGAGCACCTACGAGCAGTACTTC. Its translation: CASSTGSTYEQYF.

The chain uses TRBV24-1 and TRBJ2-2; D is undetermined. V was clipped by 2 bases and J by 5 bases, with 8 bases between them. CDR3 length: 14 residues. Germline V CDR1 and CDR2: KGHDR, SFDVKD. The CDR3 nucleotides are TGTGCCACCAGTGATTGGACCACTACCGGGGAGCTGTTTTTT. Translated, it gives CATSDWTTTGELFF.

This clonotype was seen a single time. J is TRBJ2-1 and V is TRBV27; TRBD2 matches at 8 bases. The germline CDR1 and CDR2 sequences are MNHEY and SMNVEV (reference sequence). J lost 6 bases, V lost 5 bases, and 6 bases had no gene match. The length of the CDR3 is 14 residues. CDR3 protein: CASSPGLELNEQFF. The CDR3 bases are TGTGCCAGCAGTCCGGGACTAGAACTCAATGAGCAGTTCTTC.

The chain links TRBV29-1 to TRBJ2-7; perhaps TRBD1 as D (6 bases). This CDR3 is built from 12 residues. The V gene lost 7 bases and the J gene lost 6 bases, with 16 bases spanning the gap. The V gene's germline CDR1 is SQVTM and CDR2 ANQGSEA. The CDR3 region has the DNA TGCAGCGGCAGGACAGAAAGTGGCGAGCAGTACTTC. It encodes CSGRTESGEQYF.

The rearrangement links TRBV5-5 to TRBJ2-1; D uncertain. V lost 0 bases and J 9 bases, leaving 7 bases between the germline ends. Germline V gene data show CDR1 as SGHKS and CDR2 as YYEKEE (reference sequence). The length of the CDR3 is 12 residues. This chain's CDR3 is CASSLGGSEQFF. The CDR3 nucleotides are TGTGCCAGCAGCTTGGGCGGTAGTGAGCAGTTCTTC.

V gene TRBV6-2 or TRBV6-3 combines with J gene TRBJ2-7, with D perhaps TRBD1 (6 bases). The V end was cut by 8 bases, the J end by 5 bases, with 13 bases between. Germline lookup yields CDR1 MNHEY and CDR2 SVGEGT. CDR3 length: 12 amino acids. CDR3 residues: CASRDNIDEQYF. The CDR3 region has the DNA TGTGCCAGCCGGGACAATATTGACGAGCAGTACTTC.

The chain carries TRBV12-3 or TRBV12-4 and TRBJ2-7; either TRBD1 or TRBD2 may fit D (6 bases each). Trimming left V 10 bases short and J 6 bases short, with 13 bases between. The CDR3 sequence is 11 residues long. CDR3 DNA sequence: TGTGCCATACACGGGGGCGTCGAGCAGTACTTC. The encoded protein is CAIHGGVEQYF.

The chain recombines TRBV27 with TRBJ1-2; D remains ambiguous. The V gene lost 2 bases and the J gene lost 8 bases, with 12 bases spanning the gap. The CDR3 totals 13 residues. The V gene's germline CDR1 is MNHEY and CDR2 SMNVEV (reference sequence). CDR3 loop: CASSLIPSWGYTF. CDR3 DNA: TGTGCCAGCAGTTTAATCCCCTCGTGGGGCTACACCTTC.

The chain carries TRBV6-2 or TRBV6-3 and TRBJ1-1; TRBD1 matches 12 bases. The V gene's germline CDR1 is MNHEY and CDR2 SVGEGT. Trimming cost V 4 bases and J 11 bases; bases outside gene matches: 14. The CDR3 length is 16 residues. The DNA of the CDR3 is TGTGCCAGCAGTTGGGACAGGGGGCGAAGAGGATTAGGTGCTTTCTTT. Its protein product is CASSWDRGRRGLGAFF.

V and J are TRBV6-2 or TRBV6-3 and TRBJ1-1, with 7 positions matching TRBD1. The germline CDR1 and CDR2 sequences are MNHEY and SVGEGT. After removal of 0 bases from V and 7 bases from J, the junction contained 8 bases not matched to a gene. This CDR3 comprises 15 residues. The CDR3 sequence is CASSYSTGQRGEAFF. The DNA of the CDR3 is TGTGCCAGCAGTTACTCGACGGGACAGAGGGGTGAAGCTTTCTTT.